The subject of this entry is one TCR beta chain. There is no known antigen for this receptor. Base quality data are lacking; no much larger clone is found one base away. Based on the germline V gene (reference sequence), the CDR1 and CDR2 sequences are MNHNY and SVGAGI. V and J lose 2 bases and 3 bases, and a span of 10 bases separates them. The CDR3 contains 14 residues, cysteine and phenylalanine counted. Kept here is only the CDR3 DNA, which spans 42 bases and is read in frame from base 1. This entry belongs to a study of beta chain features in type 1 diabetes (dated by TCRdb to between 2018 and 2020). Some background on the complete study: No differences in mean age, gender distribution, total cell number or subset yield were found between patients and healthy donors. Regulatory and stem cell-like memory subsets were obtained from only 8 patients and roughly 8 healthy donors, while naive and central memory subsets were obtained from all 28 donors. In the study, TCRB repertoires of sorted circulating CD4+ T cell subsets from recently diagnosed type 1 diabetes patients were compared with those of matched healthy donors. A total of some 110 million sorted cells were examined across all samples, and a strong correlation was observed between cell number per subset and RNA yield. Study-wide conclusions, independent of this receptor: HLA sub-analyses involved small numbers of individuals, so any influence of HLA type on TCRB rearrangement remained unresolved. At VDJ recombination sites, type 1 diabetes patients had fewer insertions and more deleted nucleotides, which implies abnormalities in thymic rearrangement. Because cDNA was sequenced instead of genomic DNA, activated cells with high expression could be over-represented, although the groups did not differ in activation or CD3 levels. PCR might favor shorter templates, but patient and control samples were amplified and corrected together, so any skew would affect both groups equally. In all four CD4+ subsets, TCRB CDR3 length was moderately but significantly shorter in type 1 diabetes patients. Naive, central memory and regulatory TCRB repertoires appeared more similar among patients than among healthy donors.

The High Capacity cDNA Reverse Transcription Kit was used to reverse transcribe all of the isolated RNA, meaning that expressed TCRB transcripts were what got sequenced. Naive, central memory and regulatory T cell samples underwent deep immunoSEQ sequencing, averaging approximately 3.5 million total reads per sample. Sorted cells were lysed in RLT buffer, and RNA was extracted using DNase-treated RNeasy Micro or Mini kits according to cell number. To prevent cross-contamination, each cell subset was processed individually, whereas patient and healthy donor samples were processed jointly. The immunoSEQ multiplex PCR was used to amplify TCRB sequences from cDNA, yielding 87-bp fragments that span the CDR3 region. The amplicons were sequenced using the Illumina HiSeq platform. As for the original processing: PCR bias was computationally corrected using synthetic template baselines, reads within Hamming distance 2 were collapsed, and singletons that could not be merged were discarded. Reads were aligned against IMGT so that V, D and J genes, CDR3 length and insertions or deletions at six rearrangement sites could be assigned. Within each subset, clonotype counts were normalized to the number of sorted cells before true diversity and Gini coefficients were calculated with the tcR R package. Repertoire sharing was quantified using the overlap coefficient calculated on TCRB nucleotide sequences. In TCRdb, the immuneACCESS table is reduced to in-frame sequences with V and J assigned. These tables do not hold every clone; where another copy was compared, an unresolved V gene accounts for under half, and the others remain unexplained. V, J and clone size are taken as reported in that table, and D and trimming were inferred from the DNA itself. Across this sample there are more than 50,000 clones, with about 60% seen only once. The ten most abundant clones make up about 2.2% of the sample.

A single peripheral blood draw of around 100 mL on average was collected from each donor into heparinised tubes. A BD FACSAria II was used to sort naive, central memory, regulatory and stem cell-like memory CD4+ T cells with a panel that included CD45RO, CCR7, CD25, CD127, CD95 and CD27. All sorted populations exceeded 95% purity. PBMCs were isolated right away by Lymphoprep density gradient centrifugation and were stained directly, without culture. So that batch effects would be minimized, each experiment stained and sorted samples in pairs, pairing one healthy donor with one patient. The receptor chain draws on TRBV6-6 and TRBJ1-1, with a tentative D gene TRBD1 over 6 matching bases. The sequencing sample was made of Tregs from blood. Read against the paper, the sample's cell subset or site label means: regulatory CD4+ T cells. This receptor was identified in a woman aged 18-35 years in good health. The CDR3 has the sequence CASSYRGGYTEAFF. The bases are TGTGCCAGCAGTTACCGTGGGGGCTACACTGAAGCTTTCTTT.